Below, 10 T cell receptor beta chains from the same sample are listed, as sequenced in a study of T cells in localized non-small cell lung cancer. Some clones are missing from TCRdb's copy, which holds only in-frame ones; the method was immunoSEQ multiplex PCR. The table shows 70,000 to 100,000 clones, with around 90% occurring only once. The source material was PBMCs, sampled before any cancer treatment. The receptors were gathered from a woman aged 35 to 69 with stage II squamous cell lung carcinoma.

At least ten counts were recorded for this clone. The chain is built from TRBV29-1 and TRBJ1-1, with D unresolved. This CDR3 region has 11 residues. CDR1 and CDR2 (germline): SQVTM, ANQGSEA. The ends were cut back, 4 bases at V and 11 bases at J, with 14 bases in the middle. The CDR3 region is CSVVRRTEAFF. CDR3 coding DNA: TGCAGCGTTGTAAGGAGAACGGAGGCTTTCTTT. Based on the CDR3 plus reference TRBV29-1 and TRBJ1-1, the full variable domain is SAVISQKPSRDICQRGTSLTIQCQVDSQVTMMFWYRQQPGQSLTLIATANQGSEATYESGFVIDKFPISRPNLTFSTLTVSNMSPEDSSIYLCSVVRRTEAFFGQGTRLTVV.

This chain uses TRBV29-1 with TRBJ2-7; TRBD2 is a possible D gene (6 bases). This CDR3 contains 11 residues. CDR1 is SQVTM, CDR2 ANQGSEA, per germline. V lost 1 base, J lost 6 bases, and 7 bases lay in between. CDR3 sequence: CSVEGRGEQYF. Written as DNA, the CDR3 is TGCAGCGTTGAAGGGAGGGGCGAGCAGTACTTC.

The CDR3 DNA reads as TGTGCCAGCAGCCCGGACAGGGGAAGCAATCAGCCCCAGCATTTT. This codes for CASSPDRGSNQPQHF. This chain connects TRBV6-4 to TRBJ1-5; the match to TRBD1 covers 9 bases. Per the germline V gene, CDR1 is MRHNA and CDR2 is SNTAGT. J gave up 1 base and V 6 bases, and 4 bases lay outside the gene matches. CDR3 length: 15 amino acids.

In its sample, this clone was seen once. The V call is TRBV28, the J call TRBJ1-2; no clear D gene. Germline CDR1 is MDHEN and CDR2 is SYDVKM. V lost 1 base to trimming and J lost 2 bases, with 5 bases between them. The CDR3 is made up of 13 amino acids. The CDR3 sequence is CASSLSGNYGYTF. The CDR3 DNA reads TGTGCCAGCAGTTTATCCGGAAACTATGGCTACACCTTC.

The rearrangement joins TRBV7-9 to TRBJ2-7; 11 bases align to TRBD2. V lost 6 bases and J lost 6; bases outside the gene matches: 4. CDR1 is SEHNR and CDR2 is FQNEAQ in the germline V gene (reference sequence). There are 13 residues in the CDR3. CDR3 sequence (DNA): TGTGCCAGCAGTAGCGGGAGGGCGGCCGAGCAGTACTTC. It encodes CASSSGRAAEQYF.

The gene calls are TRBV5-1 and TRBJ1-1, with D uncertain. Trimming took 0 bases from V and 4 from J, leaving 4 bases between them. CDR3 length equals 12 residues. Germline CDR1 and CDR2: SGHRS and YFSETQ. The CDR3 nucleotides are TGCGCCAGCAGCTTGGCTAGCACTGAAGCTTTCTTT. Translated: CASSLASTEAFF.

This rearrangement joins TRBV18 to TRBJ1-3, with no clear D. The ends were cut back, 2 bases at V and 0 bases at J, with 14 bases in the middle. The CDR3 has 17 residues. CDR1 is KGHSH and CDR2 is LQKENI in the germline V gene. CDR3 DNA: TGTGCCAGCTCACCAATTGGAGAACGAAGCTCTGGAAACACCATATATTTT. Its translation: CASSPIGERSSGNTIYF.

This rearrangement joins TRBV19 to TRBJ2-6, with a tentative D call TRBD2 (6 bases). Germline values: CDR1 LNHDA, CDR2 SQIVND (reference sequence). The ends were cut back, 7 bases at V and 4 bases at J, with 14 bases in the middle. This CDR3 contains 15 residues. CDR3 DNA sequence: TGTGCCAGTACCATGGGGGGTCTGGGGGCCAACGTCCTGACTTTC. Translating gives CASTMGGLGANVLTF. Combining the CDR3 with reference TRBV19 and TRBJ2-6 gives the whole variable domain DGGITQSPKYLFRKEGQNVTLSCEQNLNHDAMYWYRQDPGQGLRLIYYSQIVNDFQKGDIAEGYSVSREKKESFPLTVTSAQKNPTAFYLCASTMGGLGANVLTFGAGSRLTVL.

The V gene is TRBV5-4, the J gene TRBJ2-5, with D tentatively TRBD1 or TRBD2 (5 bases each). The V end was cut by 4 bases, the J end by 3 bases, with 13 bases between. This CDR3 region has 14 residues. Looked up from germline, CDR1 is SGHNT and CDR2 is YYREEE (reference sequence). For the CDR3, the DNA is TGTGCCAGCAGCAGAACCGGGACCAAAGAGACCCAGTACTTC. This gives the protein CASSRTGTKETQYF.

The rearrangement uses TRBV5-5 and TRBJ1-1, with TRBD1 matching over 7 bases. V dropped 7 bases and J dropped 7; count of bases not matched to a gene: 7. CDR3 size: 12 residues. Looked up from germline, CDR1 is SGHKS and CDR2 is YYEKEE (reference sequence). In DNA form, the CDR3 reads TGTGCCAGCTCACGGCAGGGGGTTGAAGCTTTCTTT. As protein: CASSRQGVEAFF.